Below are 18 T cell receptor beta chains sequenced from a single sample in a study of blood T cell repertoires in COVID-19. The protocol was immunoSEQ multiplex PCR, while the TCRdb copy is restricted to in-frame clones and leaves out a portion. The data contain some 80,000 clones, approximately 86% of them seen just once; the ten biggest clones take up 15% to 20%. Sequencing was done on a sample of peripheral blood. The receptors stem from a human donor in a cohort sampled during active COVID-19.

The chain links TRBV27 to TRBJ2-5; 8 bases agree with TRBD2. The germline gives CDR1 MNHEY, CDR2 SMNVEV (reference sequence). The CDR3 is 14 residues long. V was clipped by 4 bases and J by 4 bases; unmatched bases: 5. The chain's CDR3 is CASSSAGGGETQYF. CDR3 nucleotide sequence: TGTGCCAGCAGTTCCGCGGGGGGAGGAGAGACCCAGTACTTC.

V usage is TRBV4-1 and J usage is TRBJ2-1; 8 bases agree with TRBD1. Unmatched junction bases numbered 14, after V lost 0 bases and J lost 10 bases. The germline V gene encodes CDR1 MGHRA and CDR2 YSYEKL. The CDR3 consists of 17 residues. The CDR3 coding sequence is TGCGCCAGCAGCCAAGAGATGAGCAGGGGGCTGGTAAGAGAGCAGTTCTTC. This translates into CASSQEMSRGLVREQFF.

The V gene is TRBV24-1, the J gene TRBJ2-2, with 8 bases that match TRBD1. This CDR3 is 13 amino acids long. The J segment lost 6 bases and the V segment lost 7 bases, leaving 3 bases of the junction unmatched. CDR1 KGHDR and CDR2 SFDVKD come from the germline V gene. The CDR3 sequence: CATRDRVAGELFF. The CDR3 DNA sequence: TGTGCCACCAGGGACAGGGTAGCCGGGGAGCTGTTTTTT.

This chain joins TRBV5-1 and TRBJ1-4; D gene unclear. From germline, CDR1 is SGHRS and CDR2 YFSETQ. This CDR3 has 16 amino acids. The ends were cut back, 3 bases at V and 8 bases at J, with 20 bases in the middle. The CDR3 is CASSWTSPGIGEKLFF. DNA of the CDR3: TGCGCCAGCAGCTGGACCTCCCCGGGGATTGGCGAAAAACTGTTTTTT.

This chain links TRBV11-3 with TRBJ2-6; D gene uncertain. Between the trimmed V and J ends, which lost 5 bases and 5 bases, there was a span of 7 bases. Germline-derived CDR1 and CDR2 are SGHNT and YENEEA. This CDR3 comprises 13 residues. The CDR3 coding sequence is TGTGCCAGCAGCCCGAGCAGGGCCAACGTCCTGACTTTC. It specifies CASSPSRANVLTF.

J is TRBJ2-1 and V is TRBV28; TRBD2 aligns across 8 bases. This CDR3 contains 15 residues. The V gene end was trimmed by 5 bases and the J gene end by 7 bases; junction bases not matched to a gene: 10. Germline V gene sequence: CDR1 MDHEN, CDR2 SYDVKM. Here the CDR3 DNA reads TGTGCCAGCAGTATTTCCGGGACTAGAAGGAATGAGCAGTTCTTC. This encodes CASSISGTRRNEQFF.

The CDR3: CASNHNDRGVHEAFF. The CDR3 nucleotides are TGTGCCAGCAATCATAACGACAGGGGGGTACATGAAGCTTTCTTT. The chain is built from TRBV2 and TRBJ1-1, with 9 bases matching TRBD1. Germline V gene lookup returns CDR1 SNHLY and CDR2 FYNNEI. V lost 7 bases, J lost 7 bases, and 13 bases stayed unmatched. The CDR3 consists of 15 residues.

The chain combines TRBV29-1 with TRBJ2-3, with 10 nucleotides matching TRBD1. V lost 4 bases and J lost 3; bases outside the gene matches: 4. The germline V gene has CDR1 SQVTM and CDR2 ANQGSEA. The CDR3 sequence is 14 residues long. The CDR3 spells CSVAGTGETDTQYF. The CDR3 region has the DNA TGCAGCGTTGCTGGGACAGGGGAGACAGATACGCAGTATTTT.

This clone was seen once. J is TRBJ1-2 and V is TRBV10-2; 9 bases match TRBD1. Germline loops: CDR1 WSHSY, CDR2 SAAADI. CDR3 length: 14 residues. With 6 bases clipped from V and 6 bases from J, the junction kept 8 bases outside the gene matches. The CDR3 sequence: CASRKGQGTDGYTF. The CDR3 bases are TGCGCCAGCAGAAAGGGACAGGGTACGGATGGCTACACCTTC.

This clone has a handful of counts. The chain uses TRBV30 and TRBJ2-1; 9 nucleotides match TRBD1. CDR1 GTSNPN and CDR2 SVGIG come from the germline V gene (reference sequence). V lost 4 bases to trimming and J lost 1 base; unmatched junction nucleotides: 8. CDR3 length: 16 residues. The DNA of the CDR3 is TGTGCCTGGAATTCACAGGGGGCTAGATCCTACAATGAGCAGTTCTTC. Its protein product is CAWNSQGARSYNEQFF.

The rearrangement links TRBV5-1 to TRBJ2-3; D may be TRBD1 (6 bases). The germline V and J ends were trimmed by 5 bases and 4 bases, with 17 bases remaining between them. The germline gives CDR1 SGHRS, CDR2 YFSETQ. This CDR3 is 15 amino acids long. In nucleotides, the CDR3 is TGCGCCAGCAGTCCGAACAGGGAAGGGTCAGATACGCAGTATTTT. This codes for CASSPNREGSDTQYF. Complete variable domain (other parts from reference TRBV5-1 and TRBJ2-3): KAGVTQTPRYLIKTRGQQVTLSCSPISGHRSVSWYQQTPGQGLQFLFEYFSETQRNKGNFPGRFSGRQFSNSRSEMNVSTLELGDSALYLCASSPNREGSDTQYFGPGTRLTVL.

The chain joins TRBV11-2 to TRBJ1-1, with D possibly matching TRBD1 (5 bases). V was pared by 1 base and J by 5 bases, with 11 bases between. The CDR3 is 14 residues long. Germline lookup yields CDR1 SGHAT and CDR2 FQNNGV. The CDR3 loop reads CASSLGQGSTEAFF. CDR3 nucleotides: TGTGCCAGCAGCTTAGGCCAGGGAAGTACTGAAGCTTTCTTT.

The CDR3: CASSFQGTGNTIYF. The DNA of the CDR3 is TGCGCCAGCAGTTTCCAGGGCACTGGAAACACCATATATTTT. V and J are TRBV5-1 and TRBJ1-3; weak D call: TRBD1 (5 bases). Germline values: CDR1 SGHRS, CDR2 YFSETQ. V was trimmed by 5 bases and J by 2 bases, leaving 11 bases between them. CDR3 length equals 14 residues.

V gene TRBV10-1 combines with J gene TRBJ2-1; 7 bases agree with TRBD2. After removal of 4 bases from V and 7 bases from J, the junction contained 4 bases not matched to a gene. Per the germline V gene, CDR1 is WNHNN and CDR2 is SYGVQD (reference sequence). This CDR3 spans 13 amino acids. The CDR3 DNA follows: TGCGCCAGCAGTGGGACTAGTGTAAATGAGCAGTTCTTC. Translation: CASSGTSVNEQFF.

This chain joins TRBV29-1 and TRBJ2-4, with TRBD1 matching 9 bases. After removal of 3 bases from V and 8 bases from J, the junction contained 11 bases not matched to a gene. This CDR3 contains 15 residues. Per the germline V gene, CDR1 is SQVTM and CDR2 is ANQGSEA. CDR3 residues: CSVEGGGQGRDIQYF. CDR3 bases: TGCAGCGTTGAGGGAGGGGGACAGGGCCGGGACATTCAGTACTTC.

The chain has TRBV28 and TRBJ2-2; TRBD1 might be the D (5 bases). The CDR3 contains 17 residues. Trimming removed 2 bases from V and 0 bases from J, with 13 bases in between. CDR1 MDHEN and CDR2 SYDVKM come from the germline V gene. In nucleotides, the CDR3 is TGTGCCAGCAGTTTAGATGACAGCCGTACGAACACCGGGGAGCTGTTTTTT. Translated: CASSLDDSRTNTGELFF. Full variable domain (missing parts from reference TRBV28 and TRBJ2-2): DVKVTQSSRYLVKRTGEKVFLECVQDMDHENMFWYRQDPGLGLRLIYFSYDVKMKEKGDIPEGYSVSREKKERFSLILESASTNQTSMYLCASSLDDSRTNTGELFFGEGSRLTVL.

The V gene is TRBV12-2, the J gene TRBJ2-7; the listed D gene, TRBD2, was not tested against the DNA. TRBV12-2 is a documented pseudogene. The CDR3 totals 19 residues. The CDR3 protein is CASRLPVAASGRTFYEQYF. The CDR3 nucleotides are TGTGCAAGTCGCCTCCCCGTTGCGGCTAGCGGGAGAACGTTCTACGAGCAGTACTTC.

The rearrangement uses TRBV5-4 and TRBJ2-7, with D perhaps matching TRBD2 (5 bases). V was trimmed by 2 bases and J by 0 bases, leaving 9 bases between them. Germline loops: CDR1 SGHNT, CDR2 YYREEE (reference sequence). This CDR3 spans 14 amino acids. CDR3 residues: CASSFGLRSYEQYF. The CDR3 bases are TGTGCCAGCAGCTTCGGACTTCGCTCCTACGAGCAGTACTTC. The full variable domain, its missing parts supplied by reference TRBV5-4 and TRBJ2-7, is ETGVTQSPTHLIKTRGQQVTLRCSSQSGHNTVSWYQQALGQGPQFIFQYYREEENGRGNFPPRFSGLQFPNYSSELNVNALELDDSALYLCASSFGLRSYEQYFGPGTRLTVT.